Each of the 20 T cell receptor beta chains below was sequenced from the same sample in a study of T cells in Graves' hyperthyroidism and ophthalmopathy. Regions amplified from RNA transcripts were the TCR beta CDR3 regions. TCR CDR3 regions were first amplified by RT-PCR with HTBI primers. Each CDR3 protein gets one entry after TCRdb re-called the multiplex PCR reads with MiXCR. The sample has roughly 800,000 distinct CDR3 sequences; over 35% are singletons. Sequencing was done on a sample of blood. The receptors were gathered from a man aged 18 to 35 with Graves' hyperthyroidism.

On this clonotype: Relative to the germline gene, one junction end is altered; a read error may explain this. V and J are TRBV7-2 and TRBJ2-6; tentatively, D is TRBD1 (5 bases). Germline V CDR1 and CDR2: SGHTA, FQGNSA. The CDR3 extends over 19 amino acids. The DNA for the CDR3 is TGCGCCAGCAGCCAAGATCGAACAGGCCAATACTCTGGGGCCAACGTCCTGACTTTC. This gives the protein CASSQDRTGQYSGANVLTF.

The rearrangement joins TRBV6-2 or TRBV6-3 to TRBJ1-1; 9 bases agree with TRBD1. This CDR3 comprises 16 residues. CDR1 is MNHEY and CDR2 is SVGEGT in the germline V gene. Losses at the gene ends were 4 bases for V and 1 base for J; bases not matched to a gene: 7. The CDR3 DNA is TGTGCCAGCAGTTCAGATTACAGGGGGCAGAACACTGAAGCTTTCTTT. Translation gives CASSSDYRGQNTEAFF.

The rearrangement joins TRBV6-5 to TRBJ2-5, with D tentatively TRBD2 (6 bases). The V gene lost 0 bases and the J gene lost 11 bases, with 10 bases spanning the gap. This CDR3 contains 12 residues. Germline assignment: CDR1 MNHEY and CDR2 SVGAGI. The chain's CDR3 is CASSYSQREQYF. For the CDR3, the DNA is TGTGCCAGCAGTTACTCCCAACGGGAGCAGTACTTC.

The V gene is TRBV10-3, the J gene TRBJ2-1, with 8 bases fitting TRBD2. Germline V CDR1 and CDR2: ENHRY, SYGVKD. This CDR3 has 14 residues. The trim removed 8 bases at V and 0 bases at J, leaving 3 bases unmatched. CDR3 nucleotide sequence: TGTGCCATCTCTAGCGGGTTCTCCTACAATGAGCAGTTCTTC. Translation: CAISSGFSYNEQFF.

This rearrangement joins TRBV7-3 to TRBJ2-7; tentatively, D is TRBD1 (5 bases). V was cut by 4 bases and J by 3 bases, with 13 bases left in between. Germline V lookup: CDR1 SGHTA, CDR2 FQGTGA. CDR3 size: 14 residues. CDR3 sequence (DNA): TGTGCCAGCAGCTGGGTGAGACAGATCTACGAGCAGTACTTC. Translating it yields CASSWVRQIYEQYF.

This clonotype occurred a few times. The chain uses TRBV4-1 and TRBJ2-7; perhaps TRBD1 as D (5 bases). Germline values: CDR1 MGHRA, CDR2 YSYEKL. The germline V and J ends were trimmed by 1 base and 6 bases, with 13 bases remaining between them. This CDR3 has 14 residues. CDR3 nucleotide sequence: TGCGCCAGCAGCCAAGCAGGGTCTCGTGGCGAGCAGTACTTC. This gives the protein CASSQAGSRGEQYF.

This clonotype showed up just once. The chain combines TRBV12-3 or TRBV12-4 with TRBJ2-7; no reliable D call. The CDR3 totals 16 residues. The ends were cut back, 6 bases at V and 0 bases at J, with 18 bases in the middle. The CDR3 reads CASSHKIEQFSYEQYF. CDR3 bases: TGTGCCAGCAGCCACAAGATCGAACAGTTCTCCTACGAGCAGTACTTC.

This clonotype showed up just a few times. The chain couples TRBV7-9 to TRBJ1-6; D not certain. CDR1 is SEHNR, CDR2 FQNEAQ, per germline (reference sequence). CDR3 length: 18 residues. V was cut by 5 bases and J by 9 bases, with 26 bases left in between. CDR3 DNA: TGTGCCAGCAGCCAAGATCGACAAGAGCTAATCGGGAGTTCACCCCTCCACTTT. Residues: CASSQDRQELIGSSPLHF. Filled out from reference TRBV7-9 and TRBJ1-6, the complete variable domain reads DTGVSQNPRHKITKRGQNVTFRCDPISEHNRLYWYRQTLGQGPEFLTYFQNEAQLEKSRLLSDRFSAERPKGSFSTLEIQRTEQGDSAMYLCASSQDRQELIGSSPLHFGNGTRLTVT.

The chain links TRBV6-5 to TRBJ2-7, with D hard to call. Trimming removed 7 bases from V and 2 bases from J, with 9 bases in between. Germline V gene sequence: CDR1 MNHEY, CDR2 SVGAGI. The CDR3 contains 12 residues. This CDR3 reads CASMGLTYEQYF. The CDR3 DNA follows: TGTGCCAGCATGGGCCTAACCTACGAGCAGTACTTC.

This clonotype was seen a few times. The chain recombines TRBV6-1 with TRBJ1-5; D not certain. CDR1 MNHNS and CDR2 SASEGT come from the germline V gene. CDR3 length equals 11 residues. Trimming took 5 bases from V and 9 from J, leaving 8 bases between them. DNA of the CDR3: TGTGCCAGCAGTTGGCAAGGGCCCCAGCATTTT. Protein: CASSWQGPQHF.

The chain uses TRBV6-1 and TRBJ1-3; D not resolved. CDR3 size: 14 residues. Trimming took 2 bases from V and 3 from J, leaving 8 bases between them. CDR1 MNHNS and CDR2 SASEGT come from the germline V gene. The CDR3 region is CASSEFADGNTIYF. The CDR3, as DNA: TGTGCCAGCAGTGAATTCGCAGATGGAAACACCATATATTTT.

This chain joins TRBV29-1 and TRBJ1-1; 7 positions match TRBD1. In germline, CDR1 is SQVTM, CDR2 ANQGSEA. J was trimmed by 0 bases and V by 8 bases; bases with no gene match: 3. The CDR3 sequence is 12 residues long. The CDR3 DNA reads as TGCAGCTACAGGGGCATGAACACTGAAGCTTTCTTT. It specifies CSYRGMNTEAFF.

This clonotype was detected many times. The CDR3 DNA reads TGTGCCACCAGCGCCGAGAGAGGCGGGAACACTGAAGCTTTCTTT. It codes for CATSAERGGNTEAFF. J is TRBJ1-1 and V is TRBV15; D call uncertain. The CDR3 sequence is 15 residues long. V lost 5 bases to trimming and J lost 1 base, with 14 bases between them. The germline V gene encodes CDR1 LNHNV and CDR2 YYDKDF (reference sequence).

The rearrangement joins TRBV5-6 to TRBJ1-5; 7 bases map to TRBD1. The germline CDR1 and CDR2 sequences are SGHDT and YYEEEE. The junction had 4 bases not matched to a gene; V was cut back by 3 bases and J by 4 bases. The CDR3 totals 14 residues. The CDR3 is CASSYQQGNQPQHF. In nucleotides, the CDR3 is TGTGCCAGCAGCTACCAACAGGGGAATCAGCCCCAGCATTTT.

This clonotype was detected ten times or more. V is TRBV10-3 and J is TRBJ1-5; 8 bases fit TRBD1. Germline V gene lookup returns CDR1 ENHRY and CDR2 SYGVKD. The V and J ends lost 10 bases and 2 bases, in that order; junction bases with no gene match: 7. This CDR3 region has 14 residues. CDR3 nucleotides: TGTGCCAGTTCAGGGGGCTCGGGCAATCAGCCCCAGCATTTT. This codes for CASSGGSGNQPQHF.

A note on this clonotype: The junction does not match germline at one end; this may be a read error. The gene calls are TRBV9 and TRBJ2-7, with 10 positions matching TRBD1. This CDR3 comprises 15 residues. Germline values: CDR1 SGDLS, CDR2 YYNGEE. The CDR3 DNA reads TGTGTCAGCAGCGTAGGGGACAGGGGCCTCGGCGAGCAGTACTTC. Translation: CVSSVGDRGLGEQYF. Full variable domain (remainder filled in from reference TRBV9 and TRBJ2-7): DSGVTQTPKHLITATGQRVTLRCSPRSGDLSVYWYQQSLDQGLQFLIQYYNGEERAKGNILERFSAQQFPDLHSELNLSSLELGDSALYFCVSSVGDRGLGEQYFGPGTRLTVT.

The chain couples TRBV9 to TRBJ1-1; D is unclear. Trimming took 0 bases from V and 4 from J, leaving 10 bases between them. Germline CDR1 is SGDLS and CDR2 is YYNGEE. The CDR3 runs 14 residues. For the CDR3, the DNA is TGTGCCAGCAGCGTAGAAATGTTTGGCACTGAAGCTTTCTTT. It yields the protein CASSVEMFGTEAFF.

A word on this clonotype: A read error may account for a junction end that differs from germline. This chain uses TRBV10-3 with TRBJ1-2; D is ambiguous. This CDR3 is 11 amino acids long. Per germline, CDR1 ENHRY and CDR2 SYGVKD. This chain's CDR3 is CASSSPTEESF. The CDR3 coding sequence is TGTGCCAGCAGTTCCCCGACGGAAGAGAGCTTC.

This clonotype was seen only a few times. In DNA form, the CDR3 reads TGTGCCAGCAGCCCCGAGGGGCGGGCGGAGACCCAGTACTTC. Translation: CASSPEGRAETQYF. This chain joins TRBV9 and TRBJ2-5; D may match TRBD1 or TRBD2 (5 bases each). Trimming left V 4 bases short and J 5 bases short, with 15 bases between. The CDR3 has 14 amino acids. CDR1 SGDLS and CDR2 YYNGEE come from the germline V gene.

This clonotype was counted between two and nine times. This chain links TRBV15 with TRBJ2-7; no clear D. V gave up 0 bases and J gave up 4 bases, with 10 bases separating them. The CDR3 is 14 residues long. Germline V gene sequence: CDR1 LNHNV, CDR2 YYDKDF (reference sequence). In DNA form, the CDR3 reads TGTGCCACCAGCAGAGAGGCATTAACTTACGAGCAGTACTTC. It is translated as CATSREALTYEQYF.